The 18 T cell receptor beta chains below were found in one sample sequenced in a study of blood T cell repertoires in COVID-19. Clones were sequenced by immunoSEQ multiplex PCR, and TCRdb holds only the in-frame ones, with some missing. The sample lists approximately 190,000 clones, roughly 86% seen once, with 4% to 6% in the top ten. The sample taken for sequencing was peripheral blood. These TCRs come from a woman in her 70s with active or convalescent COVID-19.

The rearrangement uses TRBV27 and TRBJ2-5, with 11 bases aligning to TRBD2. Germline assignment: CDR1 MNHEY and CDR2 SMNVEV (reference sequence). After removal of 4 bases from V and 2 bases from J, the junction contained 6 bases not matched to a gene. CDR3 size: 16 residues. The CDR3 is CASSSGLAGTQETQYF. In DNA, the CDR3 is TGTGCCAGCAGTTCTGGACTAGCGGGCACTCAAGAGACCCAGTACTTC.

The chain carries TRBV6-2 or TRBV6-3 and TRBJ2-1, with a tentative D call TRBD1 (6 bases). Per germline, CDR1 MNHEY and CDR2 SVGEGT. CDR3 length: 15 residues. Between the trimmed V and J ends, which lost 2 bases and 3 bases, there was a span of 11 bases. The CDR3 nucleotides read TGTGCCAGCAGTTACAGGGGGTCCCTCTACAATGAGCAGTTCTTC. It translates to CASSYRGSLYNEQFF.

The rearrangement links TRBV10-3 to TRBJ1-5; perhaps TRBD1 as D (6 bases). Germline CDR1 and CDR2: ENHRY and SYGVKD. V was pared by 4 bases and J by 5 bases, with 12 bases between. CDR3 length: 14 residues. DNA for the CDR3: TGTGCCATCAGTGCCAGGGGATCGCATCAGCCCCAGCATTTT. The encoded protein is CAISARGSHQPQHF.

The V call is TRBV19, the J call TRBJ1-3; D is possibly TRBD1 (5 bases). This CDR3 has 17 amino acids. The germline V gene has CDR1 LNHDA and CDR2 SQIVND (reference sequence). The V end lost 7 bases, the J end lost 0 bases, and 19 bases lay between the germline ends. CDR3 sequence reads: CASTLRDSTFSGNTIYF. CDR3 coding DNA: TGTGCCAGTACCCTCCGGGACTCAACGTTCTCTGGAAACACCATATATTTT.

The chain uses TRBV28 and TRBJ2-2; no reliable D call. Trimming stripped 1 base from V and 4 bases from J, with 13 bases between. The CDR3 consists of 16 residues. Germline lookup yields CDR1 MDHEN and CDR2 SYDVKM. CDR3 nucleotide sequence: TGTGCCAGCAGTTTATCGAGCTCGTCGAGCACCGGGGAGCTGTTTTTT. This translates into CASSLSSSSSTGELFF.

This chain joins TRBV6-4 and TRBJ2-3; 7 nucleotides agree with TRBD2. The CDR3 extends over 13 amino acids. CDR1 is MRHNA and CDR2 is SNTAGT in the germline V gene. Germline trimming cut 6 bases from V and 4 bases from J; bases unmatched to any gene: 4. The CDR3 protein is CASSRTSSDTQYF. CDR3 DNA: TGTGCCAGCAGCAGGACTAGTTCAGATACGCAGTATTTT.

The chain is built from TRBV29-1 and TRBJ2-1; 7 bases are a match to TRBD2. Germline V CDR1 and CDR2: SQVTM, ANQGSEA. This CDR3 comprises 15 residues. The junction had 11 bases not matched to a gene; V was cut back by 3 bases and J by 6 bases. The CDR3 spells CSVDDLGGPLNEQFF. The CDR3 DNA reads as TGCAGCGTTGATGATTTGGGAGGGCCCCTCAATGAGCAGTTCTTC.

The rearrangement uses TRBV30 and TRBJ2-2, with D perhaps matching TRBD2 (6 bases). CDR1 is GTSNPN, CDR2 SVGIG, per germline (reference sequence). The CDR3 length is 12 residues. The CDR3 sequence is CARDSRTGELFF. The CDR3 coding sequence is TGTGCACGGGACTCACGAACCGGGGAGCTGTTTTTT.

The rearrangement joins TRBV21-1 to TRBJ2-7; the table assigns TRBD1, which was not confirmed against the DNA. TRBV21-1 is a pseudogene segment. The CDR3 consists of 14 residues. The DNA for the CDR3 is TGTGCCAGCAGCAACGCGGAGGGGGCTGGCGAGCAGTACTTC. This gives the protein CASSNAEGAGEQYF.

The rearrangement links TRBV28 to TRBJ2-5; D may be TRBD1 (6 bases). Germline V gene lookup returns CDR1 MDHEN and CDR2 SYDVKM. CDR3 length equals 13 residues. V shed 6 bases and J shed 5 bases, with 13 bases lying between them. The CDR3 spells CASSLGGRETQYF. For the CDR3, the DNA is TGTGCCAGCAGCCTAGGGGGTCGGGAGACCCAGTACTTC. The whole variable domain, filled in from reference TRBV28 and TRBJ2-5, reads DVKVTQSSRYLVKRTGEKVFLECVQDMDHENMFWYRQDPGLGLRLIYFSYDVKMKEKGDIPEGYSVSREKKERFSLILESASTNQTSMYLCASSLGGRETQYFGPGTRLLVL.

The chain employs TRBV19 and TRBJ2-7; 7 nucleotides line up with TRBD2. Trimming cost V 4 bases and J 2 bases; bases outside gene matches: 2. Germline V gene data show CDR1 as LNHDA and CDR2 as SQIVND (reference sequence). The CDR3 extends over 13 amino acids. The CDR3 loop reads CASSRGLAYEQYF. The DNA for the CDR3 is TGTGCCAGTAGTAGAGGACTAGCCTACGAGCAGTACTTC.

Only a few counts were recorded for this clone. V is TRBV11-2 and J is TRBJ2-7; D gene uncertain. Germline assignment: CDR1 SGHAT and CDR2 FQNNGV. Trimming left V 2 bases short and J 7 bases short, with 12 bases between. There are 13 residues in the CDR3. The CDR3 DNA is TGTGCCAGCAGCTTATTTGGCCGCCCAGAGCAGTACTTC. Protein: CASSLFGRPEQYF.

The chain recombines TRBV6-5 with TRBJ2-1; TRBD2 matches at 9 bases. The germline CDR1 and CDR2 sequences are MNHEY and SVGAGI. The CDR3 is 14 amino acids. With V trimmed by 10 bases and J by 9 bases, 13 bases remained unmatched. CDR3 bases: TGTGCCACCGCCCGGGTTGCGGGAGGGGGTGAGCAGTTCTTC. It encodes CATARVAGGGEQFF.

The chain employs TRBV28 and TRBJ2-1; 7 bases fit TRBD2. Trimming cost V 8 bases and J 2 bases; bases outside gene matches: 9. Per the germline V gene, CDR1 is MDHEN and CDR2 is SYDVKM. The length of the CDR3 is 15 residues. Here the CDR3 reads CASETPSGPYNEQFF. The CDR3 DNA reads TGTGCCAGCGAAACCCCTAGCGGACCCTACAATGAGCAGTTCTTC.

This clone was recorded only once. The chain couples TRBV28 to TRBJ2-7; 14 bases align to TRBD2. Trimming removed 6 bases from V and 2 bases from J; junction bases left unmatched: 3. The CDR3 contains 15 residues. Germline V lookup: CDR1 MDHEN, CDR2 SYDVKM. DNA for the CDR3: TGTGCCAGCAGGAAGACTAGCGGGAGGGCCTACGAGCAGTACTTC. It encodes CASRKTSGRAYEQYF. Drawing the rest from reference TRBV28 and TRBJ2-7, the complete variable domain is DVKVTQSSRYLVKRTGEKVFLECVQDMDHENMFWYRQDPGLGLRLIYFSYDVKMKEKGDIPEGYSVSREKKERFSLILESASTNQTSMYLCASRKTSGRAYEQYFGPGTRLTVT.

The rearrangement joins TRBV10-3 to TRBJ1-6, with D perhaps TRBD1 (5 bases). The germline V gene encodes CDR1 ENHRY and CDR2 SYGVKD. V was shortened by 2 bases and J by 10 bases, with 12 bases between the two germline ends. The CDR3 loop spans 14 amino acids. This CDR3 reads CAISEAGGTSPLHF. The CDR3 nucleotides are TGTGCCATCAGTGAGGCGGGGGGGACGTCACCCCTCCACTTT.

Written as DNA, the CDR3 is TGTGCCAGCAGTTACGGTTCGGGGGAAGCCAAAAACATTCAGTACTTC. Residues: CASSYGSGEAKNIQYF. V usage is TRBV6-6 and J usage is TRBJ2-4, with a tentative D call TRBD2 (6 bases). Germline CDR1 and CDR2: MNHNY and SVGAGI (reference sequence). The CDR3 is 16 residues long. V lost 2 bases to trimming and J lost 0 bases, with 11 bases between them.

The chain carries TRBV28 and TRBJ1-2; 7 bases fit TRBD1. CDR3 size: 14 residues. The J segment lost 7 bases and the V segment lost 5 bases, leaving 10 bases of the junction unmatched. Germline CDR1 reads MDHEN; CDR2 reads SYDVKM. This CDR3 is CASSLTGPGGGYTF. The CDR3 DNA follows: TGTGCCAGCAGTCTGACAGGGCCCGGCGGTGGCTACACCTTC.